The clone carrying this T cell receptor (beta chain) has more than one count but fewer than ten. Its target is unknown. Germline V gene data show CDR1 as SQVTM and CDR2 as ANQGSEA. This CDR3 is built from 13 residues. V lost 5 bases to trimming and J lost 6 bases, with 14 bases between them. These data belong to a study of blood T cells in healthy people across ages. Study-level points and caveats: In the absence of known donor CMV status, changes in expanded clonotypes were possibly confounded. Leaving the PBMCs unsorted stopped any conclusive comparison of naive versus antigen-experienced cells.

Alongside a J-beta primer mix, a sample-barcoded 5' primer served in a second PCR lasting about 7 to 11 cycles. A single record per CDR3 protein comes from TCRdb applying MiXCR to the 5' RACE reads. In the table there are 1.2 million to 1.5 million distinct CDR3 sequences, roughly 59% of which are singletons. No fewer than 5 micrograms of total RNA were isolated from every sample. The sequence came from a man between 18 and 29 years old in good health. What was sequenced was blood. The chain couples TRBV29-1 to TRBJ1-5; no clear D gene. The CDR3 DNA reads TGCAGCGTTCACTTGGGAGGAGGTCAGCCCCAGCATTTT. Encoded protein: CSVHLGGGQPQHF.